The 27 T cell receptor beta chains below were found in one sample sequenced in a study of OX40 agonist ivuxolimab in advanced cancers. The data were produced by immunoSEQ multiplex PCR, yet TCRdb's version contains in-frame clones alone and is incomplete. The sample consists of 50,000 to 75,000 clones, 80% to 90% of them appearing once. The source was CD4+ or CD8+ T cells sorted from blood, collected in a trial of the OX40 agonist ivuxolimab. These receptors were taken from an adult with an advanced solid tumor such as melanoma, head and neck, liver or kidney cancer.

CDR3 sequence (DNA): TGCAGCGTTGAACCCAGAGGCGGGGGCACAGATACGCAGTATTTT. Its translation: CSVEPRGGGTDTQYF. This chain joins TRBV29-1 and TRBJ2-3, with D possibly being TRBD2 (6 bases). Trimming cost V 2 bases and J 1 base, with 13 bases left between them. The germline V gene has CDR1 SQVTM and CDR2 ANQGSEA. The length of the CDR3 is 15 residues.

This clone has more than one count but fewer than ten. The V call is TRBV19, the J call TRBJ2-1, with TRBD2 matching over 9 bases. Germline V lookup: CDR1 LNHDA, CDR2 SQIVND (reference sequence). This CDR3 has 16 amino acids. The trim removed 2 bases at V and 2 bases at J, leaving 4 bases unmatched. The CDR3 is CASSILGLAAYNEQFF. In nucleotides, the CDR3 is TGTGCCAGTAGTATACTGGGACTAGCAGCCTACAATGAGCAGTTCTTC.

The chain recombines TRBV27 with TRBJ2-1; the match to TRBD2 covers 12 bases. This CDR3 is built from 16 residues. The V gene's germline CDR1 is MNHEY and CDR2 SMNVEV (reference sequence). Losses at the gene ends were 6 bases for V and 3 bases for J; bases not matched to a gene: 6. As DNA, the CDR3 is TGTGCCAGCAGAATGGGACTAGCGGGTGACTACAATGAGCAGTTCTTC. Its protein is CASRMGLAGDYNEQFF.

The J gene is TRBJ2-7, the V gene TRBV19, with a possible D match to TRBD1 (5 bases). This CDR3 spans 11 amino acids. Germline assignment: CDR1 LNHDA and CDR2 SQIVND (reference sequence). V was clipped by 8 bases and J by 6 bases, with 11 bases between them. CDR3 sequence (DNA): TGTGCCAGTGGGCCCCAGGGCGAGCAGTACTTC. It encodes CASGPQGEQYF. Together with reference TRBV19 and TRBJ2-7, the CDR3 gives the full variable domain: DGGITQSPKYLFRKEGQNVTLSCEQNLNHDAMYWYRQDPGQGLRLIYYSQIVNDFQKGDIAEGYSVSREKKESFPLTVTSAQKNPTAFYLCASGPQGEQYFGPGTRLTVT.

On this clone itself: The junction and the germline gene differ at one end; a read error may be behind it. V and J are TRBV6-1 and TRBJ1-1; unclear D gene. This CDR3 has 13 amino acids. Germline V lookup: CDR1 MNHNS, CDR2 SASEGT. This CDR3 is CASSDSPNAEAFF. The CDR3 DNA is TGTGCCAGCAGTGATAGCCCGAACGCTGAAGCTTTCTTT.

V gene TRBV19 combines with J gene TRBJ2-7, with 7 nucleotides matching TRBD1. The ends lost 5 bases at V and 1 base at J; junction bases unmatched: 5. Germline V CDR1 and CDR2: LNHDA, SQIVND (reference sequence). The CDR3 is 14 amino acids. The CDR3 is CASSDRAGSYEQYF. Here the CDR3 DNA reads TGTGCCAGTAGTGACAGGGCGGGTTCCTACGAGCAGTACTTC.

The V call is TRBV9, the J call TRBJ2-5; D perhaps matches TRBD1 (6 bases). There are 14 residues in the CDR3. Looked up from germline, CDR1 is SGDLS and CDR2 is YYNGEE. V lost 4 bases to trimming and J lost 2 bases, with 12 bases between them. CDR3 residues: CASSPGHRQETQYF. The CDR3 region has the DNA TGTGCCAGCAGCCCGGGACATCGACAAGAGACCCAGTACTTC.

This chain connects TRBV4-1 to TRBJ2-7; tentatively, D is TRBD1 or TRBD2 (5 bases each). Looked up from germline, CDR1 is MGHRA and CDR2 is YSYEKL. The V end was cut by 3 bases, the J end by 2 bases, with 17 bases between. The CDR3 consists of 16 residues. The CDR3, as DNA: TGCGCCAGCAGCCAGACCCCCGGGACGGTTGCCTACGAGCAGTACTTC. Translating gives CASSQTPGTVAYEQYF.

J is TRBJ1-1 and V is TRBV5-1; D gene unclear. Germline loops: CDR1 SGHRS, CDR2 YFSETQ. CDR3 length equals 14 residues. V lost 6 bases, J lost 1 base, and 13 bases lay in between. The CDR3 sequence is CASTLLLGNTEAFF. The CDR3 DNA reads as TGCGCCAGCACCCTCCTACTAGGGAACACTGAAGCTTTCTTT.

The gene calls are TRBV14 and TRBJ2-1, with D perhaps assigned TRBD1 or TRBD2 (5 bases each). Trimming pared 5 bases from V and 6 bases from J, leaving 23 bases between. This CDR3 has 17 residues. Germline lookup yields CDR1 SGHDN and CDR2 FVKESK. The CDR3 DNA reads TGTGCCAGCAGCGCCGGGACGGTCCCTATGGTGGTCAATGAGCAGTTCTTC. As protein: CASSAGTVPMVVNEQFF.

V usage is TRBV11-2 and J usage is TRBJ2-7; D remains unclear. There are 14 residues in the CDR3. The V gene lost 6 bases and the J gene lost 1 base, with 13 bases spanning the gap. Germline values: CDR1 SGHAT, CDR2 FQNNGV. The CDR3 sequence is CASRNPDASYEQYF. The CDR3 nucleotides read TGTGCCAGCAGAAACCCGGACGCTTCCTACGAGCAGTACTTC.

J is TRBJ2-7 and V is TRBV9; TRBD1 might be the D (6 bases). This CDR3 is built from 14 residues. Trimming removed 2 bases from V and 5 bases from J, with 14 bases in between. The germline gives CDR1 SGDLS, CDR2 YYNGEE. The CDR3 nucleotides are TGTGCCAGCAGCGTGGGGGCACGAGTAGACGAGCAGTACTTC. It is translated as CASSVGARVDEQYF.

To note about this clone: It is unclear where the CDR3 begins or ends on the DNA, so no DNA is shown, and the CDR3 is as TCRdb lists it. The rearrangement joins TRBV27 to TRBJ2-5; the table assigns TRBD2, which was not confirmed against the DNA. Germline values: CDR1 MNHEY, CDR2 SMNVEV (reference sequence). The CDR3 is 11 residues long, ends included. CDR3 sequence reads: CASSSSGGQYF.

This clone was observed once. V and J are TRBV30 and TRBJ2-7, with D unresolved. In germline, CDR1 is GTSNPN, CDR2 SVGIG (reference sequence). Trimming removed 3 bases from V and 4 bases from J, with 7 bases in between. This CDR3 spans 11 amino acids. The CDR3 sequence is CAWRGSYEQYF. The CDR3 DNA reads TGTGCCTGGAGAGGCTCTTACGAGCAGTACTTC.

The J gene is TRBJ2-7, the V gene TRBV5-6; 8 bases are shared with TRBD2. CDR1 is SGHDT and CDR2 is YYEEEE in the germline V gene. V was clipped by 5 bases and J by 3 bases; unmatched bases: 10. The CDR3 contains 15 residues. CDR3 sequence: CASSPPGLEFYEQYF. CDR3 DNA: TGTGCCAGCAGTCCTCCGGGACTAGAGTTCTACGAGCAGTACTTC.

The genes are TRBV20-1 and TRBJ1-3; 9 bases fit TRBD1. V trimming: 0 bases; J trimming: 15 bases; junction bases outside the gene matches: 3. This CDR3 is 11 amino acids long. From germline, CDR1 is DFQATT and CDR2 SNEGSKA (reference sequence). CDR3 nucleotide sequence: TGCAGTGCTAGAGATTGGGACAGGGAATATTTT. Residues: CSARDWDREYF.

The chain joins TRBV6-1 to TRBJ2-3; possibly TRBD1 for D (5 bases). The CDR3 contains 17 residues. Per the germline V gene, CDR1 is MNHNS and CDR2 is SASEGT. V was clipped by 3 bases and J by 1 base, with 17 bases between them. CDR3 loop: CASSEHRQSMGTDTQYF. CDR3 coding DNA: TGTGCCAGCAGTGAGCATAGACAGTCGATGGGCACAGATACGCAGTATTTT.

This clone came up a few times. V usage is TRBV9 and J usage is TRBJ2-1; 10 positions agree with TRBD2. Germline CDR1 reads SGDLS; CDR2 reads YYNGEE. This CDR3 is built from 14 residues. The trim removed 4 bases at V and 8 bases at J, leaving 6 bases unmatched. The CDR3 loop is CASSLAGVVDEQFF. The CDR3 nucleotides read TGTGCCAGCAGCCTAGCGGGGGTGGTCGATGAGCAGTTCTTC. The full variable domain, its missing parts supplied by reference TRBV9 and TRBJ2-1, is DSGVTQTPKHLITATGQRVTLRCSPRSGDLSVYWYQQSLDQGLQFLIQYYNGEERAKGNILERFSAQQFPDLHSELNLSSLELGDSALYFCASSLAGVVDEQFFGPGTRLTVL.

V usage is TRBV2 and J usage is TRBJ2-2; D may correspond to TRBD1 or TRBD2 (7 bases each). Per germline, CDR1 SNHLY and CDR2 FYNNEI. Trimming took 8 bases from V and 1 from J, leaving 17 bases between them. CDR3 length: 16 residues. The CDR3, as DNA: TGTGCCAGCCAGGGGGGGCTAGCAGTGAACACCGGGGAGCTGTTTTTT. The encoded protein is CASQGGLAVNTGELFF.

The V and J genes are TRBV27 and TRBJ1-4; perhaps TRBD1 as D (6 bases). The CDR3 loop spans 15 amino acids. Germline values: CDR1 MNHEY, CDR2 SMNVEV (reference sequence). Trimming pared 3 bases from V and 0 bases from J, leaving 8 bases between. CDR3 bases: TGTGCCAGCAGTTTCCGACAGGCAACTAATGAAAAACTGTTTTTT. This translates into CASSFRQATNEKLFF.

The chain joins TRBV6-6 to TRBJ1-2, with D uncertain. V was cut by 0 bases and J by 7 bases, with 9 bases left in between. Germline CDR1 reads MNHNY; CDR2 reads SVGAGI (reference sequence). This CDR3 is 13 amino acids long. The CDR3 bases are TGTGCCAGCAGTTACTCGAGGCAGCTTGGCTACACCTTC. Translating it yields CASSYSRQLGYTF.

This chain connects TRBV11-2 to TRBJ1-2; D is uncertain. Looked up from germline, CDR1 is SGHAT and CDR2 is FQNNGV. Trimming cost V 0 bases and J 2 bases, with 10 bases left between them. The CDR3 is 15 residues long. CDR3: CASSLEAQANYGYTF. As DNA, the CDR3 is TGTGCCAGCAGCTTAGAGGCCCAAGCCAACTATGGCTACACCTTC.

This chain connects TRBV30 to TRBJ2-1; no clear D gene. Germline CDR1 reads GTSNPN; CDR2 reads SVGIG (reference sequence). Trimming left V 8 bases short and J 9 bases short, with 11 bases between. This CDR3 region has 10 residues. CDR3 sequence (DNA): TGTGCCCCCCGCAACGGTGAGCAGTTCTTC. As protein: CAPRNGEQFF. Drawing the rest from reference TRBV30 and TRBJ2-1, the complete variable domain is SQTIHQWPATLVQPVGSPLSLECTVEGTSNPNLYWYRQAAGRGLQLLFYSVGIGQISSEVPQNLSASRPQDRQFILSSKKLLLSDSGFYLCAPRNGEQFFGPGTRLTVL.

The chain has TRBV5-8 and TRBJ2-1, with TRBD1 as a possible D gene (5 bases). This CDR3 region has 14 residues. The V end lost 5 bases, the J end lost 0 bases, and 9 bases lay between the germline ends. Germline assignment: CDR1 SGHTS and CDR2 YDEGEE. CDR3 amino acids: CASSYRSSYNEQFF. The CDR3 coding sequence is TGTGCCAGCAGTTACAGGAGCTCCTACAATGAGCAGTTCTTC.

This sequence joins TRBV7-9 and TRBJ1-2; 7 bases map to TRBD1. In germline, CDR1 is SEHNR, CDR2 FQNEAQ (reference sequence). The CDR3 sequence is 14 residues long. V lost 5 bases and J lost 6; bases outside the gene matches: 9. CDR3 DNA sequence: TGTGCCAGCAGCCCGGACAGGTTTGACCATGGCTACACCTTC. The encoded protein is CASSPDRFDHGYTF.

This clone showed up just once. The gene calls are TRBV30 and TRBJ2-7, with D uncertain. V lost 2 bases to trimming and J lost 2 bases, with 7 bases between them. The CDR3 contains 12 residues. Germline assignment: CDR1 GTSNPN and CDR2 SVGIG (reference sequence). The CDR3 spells CAWSFSAYEQYF. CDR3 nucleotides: TGTGCCTGGAGTTTCTCGGCCTACGAGCAGTACTTC.

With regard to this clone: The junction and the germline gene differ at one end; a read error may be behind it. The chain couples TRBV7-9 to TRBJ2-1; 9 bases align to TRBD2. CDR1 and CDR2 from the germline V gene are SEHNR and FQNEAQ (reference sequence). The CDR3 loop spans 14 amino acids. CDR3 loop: CASSLAGAGGEQFF. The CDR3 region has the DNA TGTGCCAGCAGCCTAGCCGGAGCGGGGGGCGAGCAGTTCTTC. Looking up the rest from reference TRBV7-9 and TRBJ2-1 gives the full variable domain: DTGVSQNPRHKITKRGQNVTFRCDPISEHNRLYWYRQTLGQGPEFLTYFQNEAQLEKSRLLSDRFSAERPKGSFSTLEIQRTEQGDSAMYLCASSLAGAGGEQFFGPGTRLTVL.